This T cell receptor (beta chain) was recorded in a study of blood T cell repertoires in COVID-19. Across the whole study: Sites across the United States, Italy and Spain contributed samples from acute and convalescent COVID-19. PBMCs, B-cell-depleted T cells, or T cells were the source of the cDNA or gDNA that made up the material.

The CDR3 length is 15 residues. V shed 2 bases, J shed 6 bases, and the junction held 3 bases outside the gene matches. Germline CDR1 and CDR2: MGHDK and SYGVNS. The data were produced by immunoSEQ multiplex PCR, yet TCRdb's version contains in-frame clones alone and is incomplete. The table lists about 330,000 clones, approximately 87% of them singletons. Sequenced sample: PBMCs or T cells enriched from blood (not recorded which). The receptor's source is a woman aged 25 to 39 who had recovered from COVID-19. The rearrangement joins TRBV25-1 to TRBJ1-5; TRBD1 matches 11 bases. The CDR3 coding sequence is TGTGCCAGCAGTGAACCTGGACAGGGGGCTCAGCCCCAGCATTTT. Its translation: CASSEPGQGAQPQHF.